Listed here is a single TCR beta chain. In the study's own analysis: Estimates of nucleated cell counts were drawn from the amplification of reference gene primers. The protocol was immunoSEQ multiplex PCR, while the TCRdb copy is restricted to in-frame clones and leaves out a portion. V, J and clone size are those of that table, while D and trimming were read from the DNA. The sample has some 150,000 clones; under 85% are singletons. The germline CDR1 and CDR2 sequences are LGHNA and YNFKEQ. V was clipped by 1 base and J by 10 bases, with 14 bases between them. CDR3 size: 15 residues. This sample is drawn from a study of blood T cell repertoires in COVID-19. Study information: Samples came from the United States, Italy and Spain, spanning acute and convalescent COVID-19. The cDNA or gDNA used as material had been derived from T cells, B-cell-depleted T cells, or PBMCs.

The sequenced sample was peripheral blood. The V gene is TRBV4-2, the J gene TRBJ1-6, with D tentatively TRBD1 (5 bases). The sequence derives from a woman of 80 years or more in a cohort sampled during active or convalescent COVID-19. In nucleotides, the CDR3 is TGTGCCAGCAGCCAAGGGCAACAGGTCACCTCACCCCTCCACTTT. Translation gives CASSQGQQVTSPLHF.